This T cell receptor (beta chain) emerged from a study of shared clonotypes between healthy human individuals. Sequenced by immunoSEQ multiplex PCR; TCRdb stores in-frame clones only, minus some. This table has approximately 2,300,000 clones, just under 95% appearing once. This clone was recorded once. Its cognate antigen is unknown. Naive CD4+ cells were CD45RA-selected; the remaining cells were memory. Overall study results and limits: Around 5.3% of naive CD4 clonotypes were shared across a few donors.

The germline V and J ends were trimmed by 1 base and 3 bases, with 15 bases remaining between them. The CDR3 extends over 17 amino acids. Germline V CDR1 and CDR2: MGHRA, YSYEKL. The specimen was naive CD4+ T cells from PBMCs. Specified subset: CD45RA+ positively selected. The chain employs TRBV4-1 and TRBJ2-2, with no clear D. This clonotype originated in a man aged 18 to 30 in good health. Some clones in this sample may be carry-over from other donors' samples. The CDR3 DNA reads TGCGCCAGCAGCCAAGTGGCGCAGCGCCCGCACACCGGGGAGCTGTTTTTT. It specifies CASSQVAQRPHTGELFF.